This TCR beta chain came from a study of T-cell memory formation after mild COVID-19. For the study at large: The two donors had largely donor-specific TCR clusters.

V lost 3 bases to trimming and J lost 1 base; unmatched junction nucleotides: 1. Germline V lookup: CDR1 LGHNA, CDR2 YNFKEQ. This CDR3 is 15 amino acids long. This clonotype occurred a few times. What it recognizes is unknown. MiXCR, applied by TCRdb to the 5' RACE reads, yields one record per CDR3 protein. The repertoire holds about 350,000 distinct CDR3 sequences, with roughly an eighth as singletons. Notes on the study in general: Those CD4+ clones that contracted were mainly in CM and EM (CD8+ ones in EMRA). Clones from the second wave (peaking day 37) had unconfirmed SARS-CoV-2 specificity. Some SARS-CoV-2-responding clones were already detected in memory before infection.

This clonotype originated in a man aged 18 to 30 who had mild COVID-19 (a few samples of this study predate the infection). Cell type and time point are not known. This chain connects TRBV4-2 to TRBJ2-3; TRBD1 matches at 10 bases. The specimen was PBMCs or a T cell subset sorted from them (not recorded which). The CDR3 DNA sequence: TGTGCCAGCAGCCACGGGACAGGGGGCACAGATACGCAGTATTTT. Amino acid sequence: CASSHGTGGTDTQYF.